This entry lists 20 T cell receptor beta chains sequenced from one sample in a study of CD8 T cells in ankylosing spondylitis. Study-level findings and limits: There was a TCR beta motif, made of roughly eight highly homologous variants, that appeared characteristic of ankylosing spondylitis blood.

No cognate antigen is known for these TCRs. From the 5' RACE reads, TCRdb called clonotypes with MiXCR, one entry per CDR3 protein. The sample lists some 330,000 distinct CDR3 sequences, 8% seen once, with approximately 14% in the top ten. Sequencing was carried out using blood, either unsorted or a sorted T cell fraction (not recorded which). These TCRs come from a male donor with ankylosing spondylitis.

This clonotype was observed at least ten times. V gene TRBV20-1 combines with J gene TRBJ1-1, with D possibly being TRBD1 (5 bases). This CDR3 is 14 amino acids long. Germline assignment: CDR1 DFQATT and CDR2 SNEGSKA (reference sequence). The germline V and J ends were trimmed by 3 bases and 1 base, with 12 bases remaining between them. The CDR3 nucleotides are TGCAGTGCTAGGCAGGGTAAGGCGAACACTGAAGCTTTCTTT. Its protein is CSARQGKANTEAFF.

This clonotype was found many times. The CDR3 here is CASSLEDRGWTEAFF. The CDR3 nucleotides read TGCGCCAGCAGCCTCGAGGACAGGGGTTGGACTGAAGCTTTCTTT. The chain couples TRBV4-1 to TRBJ1-1, with 9 positions matching TRBD1. The CDR3 totals 15 residues. Germline V gene lookup returns CDR1 MGHRA and CDR2 YSYEKL. V lost 4 bases to trimming and J lost 5 bases; unmatched junction nucleotides: 8.

At least ten counts were recorded for this clonotype. The gene calls are TRBV29-1 and TRBJ1-2; D ambiguous. Trimming took off 0 bases at V and 12 bases at J, with 11 bases between the two ends. Germline CDR1 is SQVTM and CDR2 is ANQGSEA. CDR3 size: 11 residues. The CDR3 protein is CSVEEGLWNTF. CDR3 bases: TGCAGCGTTGAAGAGGGCCTCTGGAACACCTTC.

In this sample, this clonotype turned up many times. The chain joins TRBV6-5 to TRBJ2-1; TRBD2 agrees at 11 bases. V was pared by 7 bases and J by 7 bases, with 12 bases of the junction left unmatched. Germline-derived CDR1 and CDR2 are MNHEY and SVGAGI. The CDR3 runs 16 residues. The CDR3 region has the DNA TGTGCCAGCACTTGGGGTGCGACTAGCGGGAAGAATGAGCAGTTCTTC. This codes for CASTWGATSGKNEQFF.

This clonotype was recorded a few times. This chain links TRBV7-8 with TRBJ2-2, with no clear D. The CDR3 has 14 residues. Per germline, CDR1 SGHVS and CDR2 FQNEAQ. Between the trimmed V and J ends, which lost 0 bases and 6 bases, there was a span of 8 bases. The CDR3 DNA reads as TGTGCCAGCAGCTTAGCGGGGTCGTCCGGGGAGCTGTTTTTT. It encodes CASSLAGSSGELFF.

The V gene is TRBV20-1, the J gene TRBJ1-4; TRBD1 agrees at 9 bases. This CDR3 is built from 18 residues. After removal of 6 bases from V and 1 base from J, the junction contained 15 bases not matched to a gene. CDR1 is DFQATT and CDR2 is SNEGSKA in the germline V gene (reference sequence). In DNA form, the CDR3 reads TGCAGTGCCTCGGACAGGGGTTACTCTCTGGTAACTAATGAAAAACTGTTTTTT. Encoded protein: CSASDRGYSLVTNEKLFF.

This clonotype was detected only a few times. The rearrangement links TRBV12-5 to TRBJ2-2; 12 positions agree with TRBD2. Germline V CDR1 and CDR2: LGHNT, FRNRAP. The CDR3 is 15 amino acids. J was trimmed by 5 bases and V by 6 bases; bases with no gene match: 4. CDR3 residues: CASGRGLAGTGELFF. The CDR3 region has the DNA TGTGCTAGTGGACGTGGACTAGCGGGAACCGGGGAGCTGTTTTTT.

This clonotype was counted between two and nine times. The rearrangement uses TRBV28 and TRBJ2-1, with TRBD2 as a possible D gene (6 bases). From germline, CDR1 is MDHEN and CDR2 SYDVKM. The CDR3 runs to 16 residues. V dropped 6 bases and J dropped 3 bases, with 18 bases sitting between them. CDR3: CASSPPASAVYNEQFF. In nucleotides, the CDR3 is TGTGCCAGCAGCCCCCCGGCTAGCGCCGTCTACAATGAGCAGTTCTTC.

This chain joins TRBV5-1 and TRBJ2-4, with 10 bases identical to TRBD2. The germline V gene encodes CDR1 SGHRS and CDR2 YFSETQ. Losses at the gene ends were 1 base for V and 1 base for J; bases not matched to a gene: 11. This CDR3 comprises 19 residues. CDR3 residues: CASSLRTPLAGSAKNIQYF. The CDR3 DNA reads as TGCGCCAGCAGCTTGCGTACCCCACTAGCGGGAAGTGCCAAAAACATTCAGTACTTC.

This clonotype was detected a few times. This rearrangement joins TRBV5-1 to TRBJ2-1, with 7 bases identical to TRBD2. The CDR3 sequence is 17 residues long. Germline loops: CDR1 SGHRS, CDR2 YFSETQ. V lost 0 bases and J lost 0; bases outside the gene matches: 6. DNA of the CDR3: TGCGCCAGCAGCTTGGAGGTTGGCGGGAGCTCCTACAATGAGCAGTTCTTC. Residues: CASSLEVGGSSYNEQFF.

This chain joins TRBV27 and TRBJ2-1; 8 bases line up with TRBD2. CDR3 length: 18 amino acids. Germline V gene sequence: CDR1 MNHEY, CDR2 SMNVEV (reference sequence). J lost 4 bases, V lost 0 bases, and 11 bases had no gene match. CDR3 in amino acids: CASSLSGSRGGIYNEQFF. In DNA form, the CDR3 reads TGTGCCAGCAGTTTATCGGGTAGTCGGGGGGGGATTTACAATGAGCAGTTCTTC.

The gene calls are TRBV7-3 and TRBJ2-2, with 7 bases identical to TRBD2. The trim removed 5 bases at V and 6 bases at J, leaving 18 bases unmatched. The CDR3 is 18 amino acids. Germline values: CDR1 SGHTA, CDR2 FQGTGA. CDR3 coding DNA: TGTGCCAGCAGCCCCGATCATGGGGGAGGGCCGGCGGCCGGGGAGCTGTTTTTT. Protein: CASSPDHGGGPAAGELFF.

The gene calls are TRBV4-1 and TRBJ2-5; 7 nucleotides agree with TRBD1. This CDR3 contains 16 residues. The germline V gene has CDR1 MGHRA and CDR2 YSYEKL. Unmatched junction bases numbered 10, after V lost 2 bases and J lost 4 bases. CDR3 residues: CASSQPTGRNRETQYF. The CDR3 DNA is TGCGCCAGCAGCCAACCGACAGGGAGAAACAGAGAGACCCAGTACTTC.

The chain recombines TRBV7-9 with TRBJ1-1; tentative D call: TRBD1 (6 bases). The V and J ends lost 4 bases and 3 bases respectively, with 12 bases between them. Per the germline V gene, CDR1 is SEHNR and CDR2 is FQNEAQ (reference sequence). CDR3 length equals 14 residues. CDR3 coding DNA: TGTGCCAGCAGCTCCCCTAGGACAGACACTGAAGCTTTCTTT. Its translation is CASSSPRTDTEAFF.

This clonotype has just a few counts. The V and J genes are TRBV9 and TRBJ2-1, with 10 bases identical to TRBD1. CDR1 and CDR2 (germline): SGDLS, YYNGEE. The CDR3 spans 16 residues. Germline trimming cut 4 bases from V and 9 bases from J; bases unmatched to any gene: 13. DNA of the CDR3: TGTGCCAGCAGCCCACGGACAGGGGGATTCGGGAGTGAGCAGTTCTTC. Protein sequence: CASSPRTGGFGSEQFF.

Regarding this clonotype: The CDR3 does not close with the conserved phenylalanine or tryptophan, likely indicating a read error. The chain links TRBV2 to TRBJ2-4, with no clear D. CDR1 is SNHLY, CDR2 FYNNEI, per germline. The V end was cut by 6 bases, the J end by 0 bases, with 9 bases between. This CDR3 region has 14 residues. The CDR3 sequence: CASSVLLAKNIQYS. CDR3 nucleotides: TGTGCCAGCAGCGTCCTGTTAGCCAAAAACATTCAGTACTCC.

There are a few counts of this clonotype. This rearrangement joins TRBV9 to TRBJ1-2; the D gene is possibly TRBD1 (6 bases). Germline CDR1 is SGDLS and CDR2 is YYNGEE. The CDR3 totals 16 residues. V lost 2 bases and J lost 3, with 17 bases in between. The CDR3 bases are TGTGCCAGCAGCGTTCAAAGGGGGAGTATAGACTATGGCTACACCTTC. Its protein product is CASSVQRGSIDYGYTF.

This clonotype has a handful of counts. The chain employs TRBV28 and TRBJ2-6; D gene ambiguous. Per germline, CDR1 MDHEN and CDR2 SYDVKM. The CDR3 is 15 residues long. The V gene lost 6 bases and the J gene lost 0 bases, with 9 bases spanning the gap. For the CDR3, the DNA is TGTGCCAGCAGCTTACAGCACTCTGGGGCCAACGTCCTGACTTTC. Its protein product is CASSLQHSGANVLTF.

The rearrangement links TRBV5-4 to TRBJ2-4; TRBD2 matches at 7 bases. This CDR3 comprises 15 residues. The germline V gene has CDR1 SGHNT and CDR2 YYREEE (reference sequence). J gave up 7 bases and V 4 bases, and 11 bases lay outside the gene matches. This CDR3 reads CASSGAGVSGNIQYF. Written as DNA, the CDR3 is TGTGCCAGCAGCGGGGCGGGAGTTAGCGGGAACATTCAGTACTTC.

The sample holds a few counts of this clonotype. V is TRBV29-1 and J is TRBJ2-5, with D perhaps given as TRBD1 or TRBD2 (5 bases each). With 3 bases removed from V and 1 base from J, the gap between germline ends came to 12 bases. This CDR3 has 14 residues. In germline, CDR1 is SQVTM, CDR2 ANQGSEA. This chain's CDR3 is CSVDVLGVQETQYF. The CDR3 DNA reads TGCAGCGTTGATGTCTTGGGGGTCCAAGAGACCCAGTACTTC.